The 19 T cell receptor beta chains below come from one sample, sequenced in a study of T-cell reconstitution after alpha-beta-depleted transplantation in children. Preparation of the TCRbeta library involved a method that used unique molecular identifiers. Each CDR3 protein is one row after TCRdb ran MiXCR on the PCR reads. The sample has over 200,000 distinct CDR3 sequences, about 11% seen once; the top ten hold 28%. Here the sequenced sample was PBMCs, taken before TCRalphabeta/CD19-depleted stem cell transplant. Source of these receptors: a child under two years old with acute myeloid leukemia, due to receive a stem cell transplant.

This clonotype was counted many times. The chain combines TRBV3-1 with TRBJ1-1; D may be TRBD1 (5 bases). V lost 0 bases to trimming and J lost 1 base, with 12 bases between them. This CDR3 is built from 16 residues. Germline values: CDR1 LGHDT, CDR2 YNNKEL (reference sequence). CDR3 sequence (DNA): TGTGCCAGCAGCCAAGATTTCCAGGGAAGGAACACTGAAGCTTTCTTT. It codes for CASSQDFQGRNTEAFF.

This clonotype was observed at least ten times. The chain joins TRBV28 to TRBJ2-2; D not certain. V was trimmed by 0 bases and J by 0 bases, leaving 5 bases between them. This CDR3 is built from 15 residues. CDR1 MDHEN and CDR2 SYDVKM come from the germline V gene. Written as DNA, the CDR3 is TGTGCCAGCAGTTTATGGGGAACGAACACCGGGGAGCTGTTTTTT. The encoded protein is CASSLWGTNTGELFF. Variable domain in full (rest from reference TRBV28 and TRBJ2-2): DVKVTQSSRYLVKRTGEKVFLECVQDMDHENMFWYRQDPGLGLRLIYFSYDVKMKEKGDIPEGYSVSREKKERFSLILESASTNQTSMYLCASSLWGTNTGELFFGEGSRLTVL.

This clonotype was found many times. The chain links TRBV29-1 to TRBJ2-3; no firm D call. The germline V gene has CDR1 SQVTM and CDR2 ANQGSEA. The CDR3 is made up of 12 amino acids. The ends were cut back, 2 bases at V and 7 bases at J, with 10 bases in the middle. The CDR3 loop is CSVESGWNTQYF. CDR3 nucleotide sequence: TGCAGCGTTGAATCCGGATGGAATACGCAGTATTTT.

In this sample, this clonotype turned up a few times. The chain uses TRBV28 and TRBJ1-3; no clear D. The CDR3 is 15 amino acids. Trimming cost V 7 bases and J 4 bases, with 17 bases left between them. Looked up from germline, CDR1 is MDHEN and CDR2 is SYDVKM. CDR3 residues: CASNPRPGSGNTIYF. The CDR3 DNA sequence: TGTGCCAGCAACCCTCGGCCGGGGTCCGGAAACACCATATATTTT.

The V and J genes are TRBV19 and TRBJ2-5; no clear D gene. This CDR3 comprises 11 residues. Trimming cost V 1 base and J 4 bases, with 1 base left between them. Germline values: CDR1 LNHDA, CDR2 SQIVND (reference sequence). The CDR3 protein is CASSIAETQYF. The DNA for the CDR3 is TGTGCCAGTAGTATAGCAGAGACCCAGTACTTC.

This clonotype has at least ten counts. This chain joins TRBV21-1 and TRBJ1-1; the D segment call TRBD1 is taken from the table without a DNA check. TRBV21-1 is termed a pseudogene. The CDR3 sequence is 14 residues long. CDR3 loop: CASSPRQGYTEAFF. The CDR3 DNA reads TGTGCCAGCAGCCCCCGGCAGGGGTACACTGAAGCTTTCTTT.

This clonotype was detected many times. This chain joins TRBV2 and TRBJ1-6; unclear D gene. The CDR3 consists of 14 residues. In germline, CDR1 is SNHLY, CDR2 FYNNEI. Trimming left V 5 bases short and J 8 bases short, with 13 bases between. CDR3 region: CASSPLTRDSPLHF. The CDR3 DNA reads TGTGCCAGCAGTCCCCTTACACGGGATTCACCCCTCCACTTT. The full variable domain, completed using reference TRBV2 and TRBJ1-6, is EPEVTQTPSHQVTQMGQEVILRCVPISNHLYFYWYRQILGQKVEFLVSFYNNEISEKSEIFDDQFSVERPDGSNFTLKIRSTKLEDSAMYFCASSPLTRDSPLHFGNGTRLTVT.

At least ten counts were recorded for this clonotype. CDR3 protein: CASPPDRGSSDTQYF. As DNA, the CDR3 is TGTGCCAGTCCACCGGACCGGGGCTCATCAGATACGCAGTATTTT. This sequence joins TRBV7-9 and TRBJ2-3; tentatively, D is TRBD1 or TRBD2 (5 bases each). The V and J ends lost 9 bases and 4 bases respectively, with 20 bases between them. The CDR3 is made up of 15 amino acids. CDR1 SEHNR and CDR2 FQNEAQ come from the germline V gene (reference sequence).

The sample holds many counts of this clonotype. The V gene is TRBV12-3 or TRBV12-4, the J gene TRBJ2-3, with 7 bases identical to TRBD2. Trimming removed 7 bases from V and 0 bases from J; junction bases left unmatched: 16. The CDR3 has 18 amino acids. CDR3 residues: CASIYLRDYLSSTDTQYF. The CDR3 DNA sequence: TGTGCCAGCATCTACCTCCGGGACTACTTATCTAGCACAGATACGCAGTATTTT.

Ten or more counts support this clonotype. The chain joins TRBV6-5 to TRBJ2-7, with TRBD1 matching over 7 bases. CDR1 and CDR2 (germline): MNHEY, SVGAGI. Trimming removed 2 bases from V and 5 bases from J; junction bases left unmatched: 6. The CDR3 covers 14 residues. The CDR3 region is CASSYGNRGNEQYF. The DNA for the CDR3 is TGTGCCAGCAGTTACGGTAACAGGGGCAACGAGCAGTACTTC.

This clonotype was picked up many times. J is TRBJ2-5 and V is TRBV24-1, with 12 bases fitting TRBD2. Germline-derived CDR1 and CDR2 are KGHDR and SFDVKD. The CDR3 consists of 17 residues. The ends lost 3 bases at V and 4 bases at J; junction bases unmatched: 8. CDR3 in amino acids: CATSDPPSGRAPETQYF. As DNA, the CDR3 is TGTGCCACCAGTGATCCCCCTAGCGGGAGGGCCCCAGAGACCCAGTACTTC.

In its sample, this clonotype was seen many times. The chain has TRBV7-2 and TRBJ2-3, with TRBD2 identical over 8 bases. With 5 bases clipped from V and 4 bases from J, the junction kept 11 bases outside the gene matches. CDR1 and CDR2 from the germline V gene are SGHTA and FQGNSA. There are 16 residues in the CDR3. Written as DNA, the CDR3 is TGTGCCAGCAGCCAACTAGCGGCCCCTTCCGCAGATACGCAGTATTTT. Translating it yields CASSQLAAPSADTQYF.

This clonotype was observed at least ten times. The genes are TRBV27 and TRBJ2-5, with D perhaps TRBD2 (5 bases). Trimming took 6 bases from V and 3 from J, leaving 14 bases between them. From germline, CDR1 is MNHEY and CDR2 SMNVEV (reference sequence). The CDR3 has 14 amino acids. The CDR3 is CASRGWRVEETQYF. In DNA, the CDR3 is TGTGCCAGCAGAGGTTGGCGGGTAGAAGAGACCCAGTACTTC.

This clonotype was recorded many times. The chain links TRBV28 to TRBJ2-6; possible D gene TRBD1, 6 bases. V lost 5 bases, J lost 4 bases, and 12 bases lay in between. The CDR3 runs 15 residues. CDR1 is MDHEN and CDR2 is SYDVKM in the germline V gene. CDR3 sequence (DNA): TGTGCCAGCAGTAAAACAGGGTACGGGGCCAACGTCCTGACTTTC. As protein: CASSKTGYGANVLTF. Supplemented by reference TRBV28 and TRBJ2-6, the full variable domain reads DVKVTQSSRYLVKRTGEKVFLECVQDMDHENMFWYRQDPGLGLRLIYFSYDVKMKEKGDIPEGYSVSREKKERFSLILESASTNQTSMYLCASSKTGYGANVLTFGAGSRLTVL.

This clonotype was recorded at least ten times. This chain links TRBV6-5 with TRBJ2-2, with unresolved D. V was cut by 2 bases and J by 0 bases, with 7 bases left in between. This CDR3 contains 15 residues. The germline V gene has CDR1 MNHEY and CDR2 SVGAGI. The CDR3 region is CASSYSTTNTGELFF. In DNA, the CDR3 is TGTGCCAGCAGTTACAGCACAACGAACACCGGGGAGCTGTTTTTT.

Points on this clonotype: A much larger clone differs by one base, so this may be a read error. The chain combines TRBV10-3 with TRBJ1-4; tentatively, D is TRBD1 (5 bases). From germline, CDR1 is ENHRY and CDR2 SYGVKD. The CDR3 runs 13 residues. The CDR3 protein is CSTTGATNEKLFF. CDR3 nucleotides: TGTTCCACCACAGGCGCAACTAATGAAAAACTGTTTTTT.

This clonotype was counted at least ten times. This chain links TRBV12-3 or TRBV12-4 with TRBJ1-5; TRBD1 might be the D (5 bases). The CDR3 runs to 14 residues. V lost 3 bases and J 6 bases, leaving 12 bases between the germline ends. CDR3 region: CASSLGGYRQPQHF. The CDR3 region has the DNA TGTGCCAGCAGTTTGGGGGGGTATCGTCAGCCCCAGCATTTT.

This clonotype was counted many times. This clone may be a read error of a much larger clone one base away. The V call is TRBV27, the J call TRBJ1-5; TRBD1 might be the D (6 bases). Per the germline V gene, CDR1 is MNHEY and CDR2 is SMNVEV (reference sequence). The V end was cut by 5 bases, the J end by 2 bases, with 10 bases between. This CDR3 is 14 amino acids long. For the CDR3, the DNA is TGTGCCAGCAGTCCATACAGGGGCAATCAGCCCCAGCATTTT. This encodes CASSPYRGNQPQHF.

This clonotype was seen ten or more times. This chain connects TRBV5-1 to TRBJ2-1; 9 bases line up with TRBD2. The CDR3 runs 16 residues. Per germline, CDR1 SGHRS and CDR2 YFSETQ. With V trimmed by 4 bases and J by 5 bases, 10 bases remained unmatched. The CDR3: CASSPPLAGTNNEQFF. The CDR3 nucleotides read TGCGCCAGCAGCCCACCTCTAGCGGGGACGAACAATGAGCAGTTCTTC.